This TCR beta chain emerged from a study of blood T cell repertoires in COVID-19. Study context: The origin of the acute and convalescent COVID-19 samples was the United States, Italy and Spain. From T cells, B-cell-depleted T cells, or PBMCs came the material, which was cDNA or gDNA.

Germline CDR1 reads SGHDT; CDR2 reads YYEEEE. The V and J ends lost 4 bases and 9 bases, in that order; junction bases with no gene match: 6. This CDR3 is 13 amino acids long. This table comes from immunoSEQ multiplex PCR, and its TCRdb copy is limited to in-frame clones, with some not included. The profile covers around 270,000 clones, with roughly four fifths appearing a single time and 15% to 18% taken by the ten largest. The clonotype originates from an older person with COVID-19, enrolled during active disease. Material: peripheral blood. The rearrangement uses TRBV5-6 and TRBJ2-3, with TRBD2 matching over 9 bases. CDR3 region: CASSPTSGPTQYF. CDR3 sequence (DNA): TGTGCCAGCAGCCCGACTAGCGGCCCAACGCAGTATTTT.